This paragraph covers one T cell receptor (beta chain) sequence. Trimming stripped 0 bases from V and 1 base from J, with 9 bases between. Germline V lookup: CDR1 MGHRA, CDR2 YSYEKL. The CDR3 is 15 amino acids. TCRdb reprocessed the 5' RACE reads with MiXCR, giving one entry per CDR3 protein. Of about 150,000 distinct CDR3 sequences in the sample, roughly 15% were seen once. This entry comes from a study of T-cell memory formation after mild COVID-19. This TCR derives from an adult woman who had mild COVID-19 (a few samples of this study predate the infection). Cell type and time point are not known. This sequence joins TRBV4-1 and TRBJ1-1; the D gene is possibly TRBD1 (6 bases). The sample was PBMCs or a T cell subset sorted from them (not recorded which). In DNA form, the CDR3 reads TGCGCCAGCAGCCAAGACCCAGGGGAGAACACTGAAGCTTTCTTT. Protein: CASSQDPGENTEAFF.